The entry below gives a single T cell receptor (beta chain) sequence along with its context. Its antigen is unidentified. The entirety of the isolated RNA underwent reverse transcription, so expressed TCRB transcripts were sequenced. Profiling relied on immunoSEQ multiplex PCR, and the TCRdb table lists in-frame clones only, not all of them. This table holds some 900,000 clones, about 17% found once. This sample is part of a study of beta chain features in type 1 diabetes. It was one heparinised blood draw, averaging roughly 0.11 L, that each donor gave. Points from the study as a whole: Any role of HLA type in TCRB rearrangement remained unresolved here. Shorter TCRB CDR3s, moderately but significantly so, marked every one of the four CD4+ subsets in Type 1 diabetes patients.

The receptor comes from a woman between 18 and 30 years old in good health. The specimen was naive CD4+ T cells from blood.

CDR3 residues: CASRMQRNTEAFF. CDR3 DNA sequence: TGTGCCAGCAGGATGCAAAGGAACACTGAAGCTTTCTTT. The rearrangement uses TRBV6-4 and TRBJ1-1; D not certain. This CDR3 region has 13 residues. V was clipped by 6 bases and J by 1 base, with 9 bases between them. In germline, CDR1 is MRHNA, CDR2 SNTAGT.